The 7 T cell receptor beta chains presented below share a single source sample, sequenced in a study of blood T cell repertoires in COVID-19. Here immunoSEQ multiplex PCR was the method, and the copy in TCRdb shows in-frame clones only, minus some. This sample carries roughly 150,000 clones, 70% to 90% of them seen once, and the ten largest clones take under 8.5%. Sequencing was carried out using peripheral blood. The receptors shown here come from a woman in her sixties or seventies with COVID-19, enrolled during active disease.

The chain links TRBV2 to TRBJ2-3, with 11 positions matching TRBD2. The CDR3 runs to 14 residues. The J segment lost 7 bases and the V segment lost 6 bases, leaving 6 bases of the junction unmatched. Germline CDR1 SNHLY, CDR2 FYNNEI. The CDR3 region has the DNA TGTGCCAGCAGAGGGACTAGCGGAACAAATACGCAGTATTTT. It yields the protein CASRGTSGTNTQYF.

V gene TRBV7-2 combines with J gene TRBJ2-1; no clear D. This CDR3 is 14 amino acids long. V lost 6 bases and J lost 4, with 13 bases in between. The germline gives CDR1 SGHTA, CDR2 FQGNSA. The CDR3 here is CASSISDEYNEQFF. CDR3 DNA: TGTGCCAGCAGTATTAGTGATGAATACAATGAGCAGTTCTTC. The whole variable domain, filled in from reference TRBV7-2 and TRBJ2-1, reads GAGVSQSPSNKVTEKGKDVELRCDPISGHTALYWYRQSLGQGLEFLIYFQGNSAPDKSGLPSDRFSAERTGGSVSTLTIQRTQQEDSAVYLCASSISDEYNEQFFGPGTRLTVL.

The rearrangement links TRBV18 to TRBJ1-4; 7 bases are shared with TRBD1. CDR3 length: 14 amino acids. CDR1 and CDR2 from the germline V gene are KGHSH and LQKENI. The ends lost 2 bases at V and 4 bases at J; junction bases unmatched: 1. Written as DNA, the CDR3 is TGTGCCAGCTCACCATGGGACAGTAATGAAAAACTGTTTTTT. Its translation is CASSPWDSNEKLFF.

The chain uses TRBV19 and TRBJ2-6, with a possible D match to TRBD1 (6 bases). Per the germline V gene, CDR1 is LNHDA and CDR2 is SQIVND (reference sequence). This CDR3 comprises 17 residues. Trimming removed 0 bases from V and 1 base from J, with 10 bases in between. The CDR3 here is CASSIDPRGSGANVLTF. In DNA, the CDR3 is TGTGCCAGTAGTATAGATCCAAGGGGGTCTGGGGCCAACGTCCTGACTTTC. Full variable domain (rest looked up from reference TRBV19 and TRBJ2-6): DGGITQSPKYLFRKEGQNVTLSCEQNLNHDAMYWYRQDPGQGLRLIYYSQIVNDFQKGDIAEGYSVSREKKESFPLTVTSAQKNPTAFYLCASSIDPRGSGANVLTFGAGSRLTVL.

V gene TRBV7-8 combines with J gene TRBJ1-1; TRBD1 aligns across 7 bases. The V gene's germline CDR1 is SGHVS and CDR2 FQNEAQ. Losses at the gene ends were 6 bases for V and 1 base for J; bases not matched to a gene: 11. The CDR3 runs 16 residues. In nucleotides, the CDR3 is TGTGCCAGCAGTCCACAGCCGGGACAGAAGAACACTGAAGCTTTCTTT. Protein sequence: CASSPQPGQKNTEAFF.

This chain links TRBV4-1 with TRBJ1-6; 9 nucleotides agree with TRBD1. Trimming took 3 bases from V and 7 from J; bases not matched to a gene: 4. CDR1 and CDR2 (germline): MGHRA, YSYEKL. The CDR3 loop spans 15 amino acids. The CDR3 DNA sequence: TGCGCCAGCAGCCAGGCCGGGACAGGGAATTCACCCCTCCACTTT. Amino acid sequence: CASSQAGTGNSPLHF.

The V and J genes are TRBV18 and TRBJ1-4; 8 bases align to TRBD1. Germline CDR1 reads KGHSH; CDR2 reads LQKENI. With 3 bases clipped from V and 8 bases from J, the junction kept 5 bases outside the gene matches. The CDR3 length is 14 residues. CDR3 in amino acids: CASSPGQVGEKLFF. CDR3 nucleotides: TGTGCCAGCTCACCGGGACAGGTCGGAGAAAAACTGTTTTTT.